This T cell receptor beta chain appears in the sequencing data of a study of early T cells in non-severe SARS-CoV-2 infection. MiXCR, applied by TCRdb to the 5' RACE reads, yields one record per CDR3 protein. The sample holds just over 65,000 distinct CDR3 sequences, under 15% seen once. Germline V CDR1 and CDR2: MDHEN, SYDVKM. The CDR3 has 14 amino acids. A remark on this clonotype: This sequence may be a read error, since a much larger clone differs from it by one base.

The source of this sequence is an adult who was a healthcare worker with PCR-confirmed SARS-CoV-2 infection or an uninfected control (not recorded which). Sequencing input: whole blood. The chain uses TRBV28 and TRBJ1-1; possible D gene TRBD1, 6 bases. The CDR3 is CASSLGGWGTEAYF. The CDR3 DNA is TGTGCCAGCAGTCTAGGGGGATGGGGCACTGAAGCTTACTTT.